Following are 14 T cell receptor beta chains from one sample sequenced in a study of blood T cell repertoires in COVID-19. Libraries were prepared by immunoSEQ multiplex PCR; TCRdb keeps only in-frame clonotypes and omits some of them. The sample yields under 450,000 clones, around 87% seen once. Sequencing input: PBMCs or T cells enriched from blood (not recorded which). The receptors here all came from a man aged 25 to 40 who had recovered from COVID-19.

The chain joins TRBV5-1 to TRBJ2-3, with TRBD1 identical over 7 bases. The ends lost 4 bases at V and 0 bases at J; junction bases unmatched: 5. Per germline, CDR1 SGHRS and CDR2 YFSETQ. This CDR3 has 15 residues. The CDR3 is CASSAGTVSTDTQYF. Written as DNA, the CDR3 is TGCGCCAGCAGCGCCGGGACAGTTAGCACAGATACGCAGTATTTT.

This chain joins TRBV30 and TRBJ1-6; D remains unclear. V was pared by 5 bases and J by 0 bases, with 5 bases between. Per the germline V gene, CDR1 is GTSNPN and CDR2 is SVGIG (reference sequence). CDR3 length: 13 amino acids. CDR3 amino acids: CAWGISYNSPLHF. As DNA, the CDR3 is TGTGCCTGGGGCATCTCCTATAATTCACCCCTCCACTTT.

The V call is TRBV11-2, the J call TRBJ1-6; 7 positions match TRBD1. V lost 6 bases to trimming and J lost 6 bases; unmatched junction nucleotides: 5. Germline assignment: CDR1 SGHAT and CDR2 FQNNGV. The CDR3 contains 14 residues. The CDR3 loop reads CASSWTGINSPLHF. CDR3 DNA sequence: TGTGCCAGCAGTTGGACAGGAATTAATTCACCCCTCCACTTT.

This clone has more than one count but fewer than ten. The V gene is TRBV7-2, the J gene TRBJ2-2, with a tentative D call TRBD2 (7 bases). Germline loops: CDR1 SGHTA, CDR2 FQGNSA. The CDR3 has 15 amino acids. The germline V and J ends were trimmed by 1 base and 7 bases, with 13 bases remaining between them. CDR3 protein: CASSLVQGGGGELFF. The CDR3 nucleotides are TGTGCCAGCAGCTTAGTACAGGGAGGGGGCGGGGAGCTGTTTTTT.

The gene calls are TRBV14 and TRBJ2-3; the match to TRBD2 covers 7 bases. Germline values: CDR1 SGHDN, CDR2 FVKESK. This CDR3 spans 16 amino acids. V shed 3 bases and J 2 bases; nucleotides not matched to a gene: 8. CDR3 sequence: CASSQLSGGITDTQYF. For the CDR3, the DNA is TGTGCCAGCAGCCAGTTGTCCGGGGGGATCACAGATACGCAGTATTTT.

The V and J genes are TRBV6-5 and TRBJ1-4, with 7 bases matching TRBD1. J lost 8 bases, V lost 7 bases, and 10 bases had no gene match. Per the germline V gene, CDR1 is MNHEY and CDR2 is SVGAGI. This CDR3 has 14 amino acids. The CDR3 here is CASTRRGGGEKLFF. The CDR3 coding sequence is TGTGCCAGCACCAGGAGAGGGGGCGGAGAAAAACTGTTTTTT.

V is TRBV11-1 and J is TRBJ2-3; weak D call: TRBD1 (5 bases). CDR3 length: 15 amino acids. The germline gives CDR1 SGHAT, CDR2 FQDESV (reference sequence). Trimming removed 3 bases from V and 4 bases from J, with 14 bases in between. The CDR3 spells CASSFGQGVPDTQYF. The DNA of the CDR3 is TGTGCCAGCAGCTTTGGGCAGGGTGTCCCAGATACGCAGTATTTT.

This clone has more than one count but fewer than ten. V gene TRBV4-3 combines with J gene TRBJ1-5; tentative D call: TRBD1 (5 bases). Germline V gene lookup returns CDR1 LGHNA and CDR2 YSLEER. Trimming took off 4 bases at V and 1 base at J, with 17 bases between the two ends. This CDR3 has 17 residues. In DNA, the CDR3 is TGCGCCAGCAGCCGAGAACCGGCAGGGAACAGCAATCAGCCCCAGCATTTT. This translates into CASSREPAGNSNQPQHF.

V gene TRBV28 combines with J gene TRBJ2-7; 8 bases line up with TRBD1. Trimming took 8 bases from V and 7 from J; bases not matched to a gene: 7. Germline loops: CDR1 MDHEN, CDR2 SYDVKM. The CDR3 length is 12 residues. Here the CDR3 DNA reads TGTGCCAGCGGGCAGGGGGCTTATGAGCAGTACTTC. Protein: CASGQGAYEQYF.

The rearrangement links TRBV5-1 to TRBJ2-3; tentatively, D is TRBD2 (7 bases). The CDR3 has 16 residues. Germline V gives CDR1 SGHRS, CDR2 YFSETQ. Trimming removed 2 bases from V and 2 bases from J, with 15 bases in between. This CDR3 is CASSFGVGGHTDTQYF. In DNA, the CDR3 is TGCGCCAGCAGCTTTGGGGTCGGGGGGCACACAGATACGCAGTATTTT.

The chain joins TRBV7-2 to TRBJ1-2; TRBD1 matches 7 bases. The CDR3 covers 17 residues. The germline gives CDR1 SGHTA, CDR2 FQGNSA. V trimming: 3 bases; J trimming: 2 bases; junction bases outside the gene matches: 12. CDR3 residues: CASSFSLLQGYNYGYTF. For the CDR3, the DNA is TGTGCCAGCAGCTTTTCATTACTACAGGGGTACAACTATGGCTACACCTTC.

This chain connects TRBV7-9 to TRBJ2-5, with D perhaps matching TRBD1 (6 bases). The germline V gene has CDR1 SEHNR and CDR2 FQNEAQ (reference sequence). V shed 5 bases and J shed 9 bases, with 16 bases lying between them. The CDR3 covers 13 residues. The CDR3 loop is CASSDQGSGSQYF. The CDR3 region has the DNA TGTGCCAGCAGCGATCAGGGGTCCGGGTCCCAGTACTTC. Using reference TRBV7-9 and TRBJ2-5 for the parts outside the CDR3, the full variable domain is DTGVSQNPRHKITKRGQNVTFRCDPISEHNRLYWYRQTLGQGPEFLTYFQNEAQLEKSRLLSDRFSAERPKGSFSTLEIQRTEQGDSAMYLCASSDQGSGSQYFGPGTRLLVL.

J is TRBJ1-5 and V is TRBV28; D unresolved. Germline V CDR1 and CDR2: MDHEN, SYDVKM. CDR3 length: 12 amino acids. V was cut by 2 bases and J by 6 bases, with 5 bases left in between. CDR3 coding DNA: TGTGCCAGCAGTTTAATGAGTCAGCCCCAGCATTTT. Its translation: CASSLMSQPQHF. Using reference TRBV28 and TRBJ1-5 for the parts outside the CDR3, the full variable domain is DVKVTQSSRYLVKRTGEKVFLECVQDMDHENMFWYRQDPGLGLRLIYFSYDVKMKEKGDIPEGYSVSREKKERFSLILESASTNQTSMYLCASSLMSQPQHFGDGTRLSIL.

This clone has just one count. The chain combines TRBV6-5 with TRBJ1-1; no definite D call. The germline V gene encodes CDR1 MNHEY and CDR2 SVGAGI. The CDR3 totals 12 residues. V dropped 6 bases and J dropped 4 bases, with 9 bases sitting between them. In nucleotides, the CDR3 is TGTGCCAGCAGCTCAGTCCCCACTGAAGCTTTCTTT. It is translated as CASSSVPTEAFF.